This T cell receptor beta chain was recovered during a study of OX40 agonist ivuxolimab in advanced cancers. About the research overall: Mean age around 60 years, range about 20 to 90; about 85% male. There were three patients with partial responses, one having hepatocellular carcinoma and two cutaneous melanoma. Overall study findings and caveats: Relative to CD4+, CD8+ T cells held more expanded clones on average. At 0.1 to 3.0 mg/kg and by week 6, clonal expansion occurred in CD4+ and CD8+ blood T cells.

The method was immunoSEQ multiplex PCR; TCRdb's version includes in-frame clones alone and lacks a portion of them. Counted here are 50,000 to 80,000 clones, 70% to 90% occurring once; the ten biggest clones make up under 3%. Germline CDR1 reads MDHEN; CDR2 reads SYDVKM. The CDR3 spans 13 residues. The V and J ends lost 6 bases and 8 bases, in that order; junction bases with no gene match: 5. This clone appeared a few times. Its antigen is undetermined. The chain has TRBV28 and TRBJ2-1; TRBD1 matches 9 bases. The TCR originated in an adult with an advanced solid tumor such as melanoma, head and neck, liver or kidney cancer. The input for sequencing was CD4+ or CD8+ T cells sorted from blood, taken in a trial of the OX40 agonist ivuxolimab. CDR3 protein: CASRGTGIDEQFF. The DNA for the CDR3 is TGTGCCAGCAGGGGGACAGGGATTGATGAGCAGTTCTTC.